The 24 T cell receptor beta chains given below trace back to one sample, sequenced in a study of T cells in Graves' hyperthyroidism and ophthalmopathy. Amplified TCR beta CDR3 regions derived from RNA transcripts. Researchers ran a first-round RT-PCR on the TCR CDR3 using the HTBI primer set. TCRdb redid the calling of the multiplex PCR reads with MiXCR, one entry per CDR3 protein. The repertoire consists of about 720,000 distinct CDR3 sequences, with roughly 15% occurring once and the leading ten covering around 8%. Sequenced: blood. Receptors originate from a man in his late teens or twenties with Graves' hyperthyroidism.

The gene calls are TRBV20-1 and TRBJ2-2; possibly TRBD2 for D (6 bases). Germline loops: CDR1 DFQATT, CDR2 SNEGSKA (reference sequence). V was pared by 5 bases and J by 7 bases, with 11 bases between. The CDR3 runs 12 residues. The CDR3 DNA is TGCAGTGCTCCCGCCGGGGGCGGGGAGCTGTTTTTT. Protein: CSAPAGGGELFF.

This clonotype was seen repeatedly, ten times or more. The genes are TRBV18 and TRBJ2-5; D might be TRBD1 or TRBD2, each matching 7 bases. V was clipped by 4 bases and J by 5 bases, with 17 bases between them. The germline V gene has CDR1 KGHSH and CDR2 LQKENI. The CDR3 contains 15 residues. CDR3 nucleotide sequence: TGTGCCAGCTCACGCTCCCAGGGGGGGCTGGAGACCCAGTACTTC. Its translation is CASSRSQGGLETQYF.

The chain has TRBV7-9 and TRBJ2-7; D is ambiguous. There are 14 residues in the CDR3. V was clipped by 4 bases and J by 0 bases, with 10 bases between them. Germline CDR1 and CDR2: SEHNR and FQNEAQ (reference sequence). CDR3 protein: CASSSRLRSYEQYF. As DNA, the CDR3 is TGTGCCAGCAGCTCGCGGTTACGCTCCTACGAGCAGTACTTC. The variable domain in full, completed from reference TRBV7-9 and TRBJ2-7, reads DTGVSQNPRHKITKRGQNVTFRCDPISEHNRLYWYRQTLGQGPEFLTYFQNEAQLEKSRLLSDRFSAERPKGSFSTLEIQRTEQGDSAMYLCASSSRLRSYEQYFGPGTRLTVT.

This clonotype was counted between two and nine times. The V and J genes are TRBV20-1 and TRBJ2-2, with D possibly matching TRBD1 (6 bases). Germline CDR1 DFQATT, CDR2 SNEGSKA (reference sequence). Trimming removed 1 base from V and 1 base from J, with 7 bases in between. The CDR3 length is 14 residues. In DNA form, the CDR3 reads TGCAGTGCTAGAGGGACAGAGAACACCGGGGAGCTGTTTTTT. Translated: CSARGTENTGELFF.

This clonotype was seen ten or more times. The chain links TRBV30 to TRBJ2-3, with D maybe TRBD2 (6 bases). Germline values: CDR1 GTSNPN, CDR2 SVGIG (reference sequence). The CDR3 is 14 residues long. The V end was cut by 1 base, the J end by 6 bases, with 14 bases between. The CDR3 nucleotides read TGTGCCTGGAGTGCGGGACTTCAAACGGATACGCAGTATTTT. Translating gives CAWSAGLQTDTQYF.

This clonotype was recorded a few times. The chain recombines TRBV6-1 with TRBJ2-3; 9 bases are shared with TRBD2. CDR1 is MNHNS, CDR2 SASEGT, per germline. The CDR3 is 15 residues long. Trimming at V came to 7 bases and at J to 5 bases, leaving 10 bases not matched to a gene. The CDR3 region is CASTTSPLAGDTQYF. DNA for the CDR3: TGTGCCAGCACCACCAGCCCACTAGCGGGAGATACGCAGTATTTT.

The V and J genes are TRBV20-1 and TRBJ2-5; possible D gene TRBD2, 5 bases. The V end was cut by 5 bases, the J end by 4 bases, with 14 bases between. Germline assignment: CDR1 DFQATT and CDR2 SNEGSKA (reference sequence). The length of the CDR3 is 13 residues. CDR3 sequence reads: CSALPPAGETQYF. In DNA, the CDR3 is TGCAGTGCTCTCCCCCCCGCGGGAGAGACCCAGTACTTC.

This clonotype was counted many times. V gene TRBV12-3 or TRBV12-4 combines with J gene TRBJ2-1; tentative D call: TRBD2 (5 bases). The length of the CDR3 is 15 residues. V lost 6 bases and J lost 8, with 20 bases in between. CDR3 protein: CASRGAVGGRYEQFF. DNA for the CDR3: TGTGCCAGCAGGGGAGCGGTTGGAGGACGGTATGAGCAGTTCTTC.

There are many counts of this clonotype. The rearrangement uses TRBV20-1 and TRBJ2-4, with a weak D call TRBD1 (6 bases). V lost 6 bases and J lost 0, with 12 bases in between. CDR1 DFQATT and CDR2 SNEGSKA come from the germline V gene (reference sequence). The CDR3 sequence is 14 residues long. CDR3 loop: CSAATGIAKNIQYF. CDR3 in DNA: TGCAGTGCCGCCACAGGGATAGCCAAAAACATTCAGTACTTC.

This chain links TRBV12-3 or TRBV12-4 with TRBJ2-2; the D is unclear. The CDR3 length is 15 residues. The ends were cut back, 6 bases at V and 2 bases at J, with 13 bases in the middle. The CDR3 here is CASSPRRTNTGELFF. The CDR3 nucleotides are TGTGCCAGCAGCCCCCGACGTACTAACACCGGGGAGCTGTTTTTT.

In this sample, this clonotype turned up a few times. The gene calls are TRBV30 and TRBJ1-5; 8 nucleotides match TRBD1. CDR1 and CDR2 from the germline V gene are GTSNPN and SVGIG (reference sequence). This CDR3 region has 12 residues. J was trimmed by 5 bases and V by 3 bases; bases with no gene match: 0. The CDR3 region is CAWSRGHQPQHF. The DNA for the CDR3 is TGTGCCTGGAGCAGGGGGCATCAGCCCCAGCATTTT.

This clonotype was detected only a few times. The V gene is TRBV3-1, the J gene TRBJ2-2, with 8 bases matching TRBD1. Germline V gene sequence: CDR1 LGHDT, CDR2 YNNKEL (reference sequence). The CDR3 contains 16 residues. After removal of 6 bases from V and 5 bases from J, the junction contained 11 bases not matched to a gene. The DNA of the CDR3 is TGTGCCAGCAGGTCGGACAGGGCGCCGGTAACCGGGGAGCTGTTTTTT. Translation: CASRSDRAPVTGELFF.

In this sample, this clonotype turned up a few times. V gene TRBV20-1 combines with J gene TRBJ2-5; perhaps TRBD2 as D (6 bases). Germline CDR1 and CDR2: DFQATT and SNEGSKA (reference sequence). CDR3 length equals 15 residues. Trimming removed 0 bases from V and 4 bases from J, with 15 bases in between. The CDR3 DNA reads TGCAGTGCTAGAGATAGACGGGAGTGGGGAGAGACCCAGTACTTC. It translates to CSARDRREWGETQYF.

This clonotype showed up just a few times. CDR3 DNA sequence: TGTGCCAGCAGCCAATATGGGGGCTCTAACTATGGCTACACCTTC. Its translation: CASSQYGGSNYGYTF. The chain joins TRBV3-1 to TRBJ1-2; tentative D call: TRBD1 (6 bases). This CDR3 contains 15 residues. V dropped 2 bases and J dropped 0 bases, with 10 bases sitting between them. Per the germline V gene, CDR1 is LGHDT and CDR2 is YNNKEL (reference sequence).

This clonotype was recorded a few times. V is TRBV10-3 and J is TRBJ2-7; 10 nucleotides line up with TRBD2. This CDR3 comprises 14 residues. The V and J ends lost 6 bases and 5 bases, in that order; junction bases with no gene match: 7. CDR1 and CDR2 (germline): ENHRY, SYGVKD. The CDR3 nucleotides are TGTGCCATCAGGGCTAGCGGGAGAGGCAACGAGCAGTACTTC. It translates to CAIRASGRGNEQYF.

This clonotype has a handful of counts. The DNA of the CDR3 is TGTGCCAGCAGTGTGACAGGGACCTACGAGCAGTACTTC. Encoded protein: CASSVTGTYEQYF. The V and J genes are TRBV25-1 and TRBJ2-7; TRBD1 aligns across 7 bases. CDR3 length: 13 residues. In germline, CDR1 is MGHDK, CDR2 SYGVNS. Trimming took 4 bases from V and 2 from J; bases not matched to a gene: 2.

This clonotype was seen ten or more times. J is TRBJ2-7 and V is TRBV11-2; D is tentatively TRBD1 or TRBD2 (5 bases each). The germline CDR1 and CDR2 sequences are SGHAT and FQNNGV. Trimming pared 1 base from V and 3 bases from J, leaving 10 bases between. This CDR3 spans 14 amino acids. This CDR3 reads CASSLGQRVYEQYF. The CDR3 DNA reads TGTGCCAGCAGCTTAGGACAGAGGGTCTACGAGCAGTACTTC.

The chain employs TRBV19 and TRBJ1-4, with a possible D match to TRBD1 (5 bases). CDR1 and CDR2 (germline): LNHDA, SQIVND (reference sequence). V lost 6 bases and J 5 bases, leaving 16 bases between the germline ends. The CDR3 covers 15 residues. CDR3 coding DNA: TGTGCCAGTAGGAAACTACAGGCGCCCAATGAAAAACTGTTTTTT. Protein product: CASRKLQAPNEKLFF.

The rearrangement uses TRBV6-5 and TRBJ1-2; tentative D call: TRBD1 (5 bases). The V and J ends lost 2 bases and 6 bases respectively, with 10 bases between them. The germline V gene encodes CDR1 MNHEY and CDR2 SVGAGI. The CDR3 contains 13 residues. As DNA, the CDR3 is TGTGCCAGCAGTTACGCCGGGACCCATGGCTACACCTTC. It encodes CASSYAGTHGYTF.

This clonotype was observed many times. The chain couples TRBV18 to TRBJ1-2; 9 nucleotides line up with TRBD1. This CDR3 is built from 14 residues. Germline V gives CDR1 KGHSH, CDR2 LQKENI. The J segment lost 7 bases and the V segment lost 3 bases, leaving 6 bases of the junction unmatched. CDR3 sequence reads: CASSPQQGASGYTF. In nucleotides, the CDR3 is TGTGCCAGCTCACCCCAACAGGGGGCGAGTGGCTACACCTTC.

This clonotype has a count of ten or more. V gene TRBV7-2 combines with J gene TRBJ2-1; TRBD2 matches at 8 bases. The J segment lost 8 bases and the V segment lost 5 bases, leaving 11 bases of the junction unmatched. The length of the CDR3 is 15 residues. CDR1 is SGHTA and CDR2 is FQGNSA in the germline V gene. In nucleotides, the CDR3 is TGTGCCAGCAGCCAAAGCGGGGGAGGGTCAGATGAGCAGTTCTTC. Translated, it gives CASSQSGGGSDEQFF.

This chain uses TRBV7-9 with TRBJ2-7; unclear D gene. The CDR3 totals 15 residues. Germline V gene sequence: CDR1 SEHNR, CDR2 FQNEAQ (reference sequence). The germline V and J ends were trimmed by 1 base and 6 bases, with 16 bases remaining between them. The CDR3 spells CASSLVAASSSEQYF. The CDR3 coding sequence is TGTGCCAGCAGCTTAGTGGCAGCCTCATCCAGCGAGCAGTACTTC.

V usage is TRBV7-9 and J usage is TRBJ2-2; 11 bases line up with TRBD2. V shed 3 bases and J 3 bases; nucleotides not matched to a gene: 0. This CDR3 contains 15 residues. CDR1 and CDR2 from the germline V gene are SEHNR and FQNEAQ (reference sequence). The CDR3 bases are TGTGCCAGCAGCTTTAGCGGGAGGGACACCGGGGAGCTGTTTTTT. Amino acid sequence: CASSFSGRDTGELFF.

The CDR3 DNA sequence: TGTGCCAGCAGCCGGGACAGCCTCCGGCAGTACTTC. It translates to CASSRDSLRQYF. The V and J genes are TRBV7-9 and TRBJ2-7, with TRBD1 matching 7 bases. The V segment lost 5 bases and the J segment 9 bases; nucleotides outside the gene matches: 7. The CDR3 runs 12 residues. Germline-derived CDR1 and CDR2 are SEHNR and FQNEAQ (reference sequence).